Listed below are T cell receptor beta chains from one sample, sequenced in a study of technical replicates of blood from several donors. Generated by immunoSEQ multiplex PCR, the TCRdb table keeps only in-frame clones and is missing some. This table holds about 100,000 clones, 96% found once. Sequenced sample: T cells isolated from PBMCs. The receptors originated from a human donor in good health. Each CDR3 is given with its conserved first and last residue.

>TRBJ2-3|TRBV6-1
CASRAGRDTDTQYF
>TRBJ2-4|TRBV4-1
CASSQEDWIAKNIQYF
>TRBJ1-1|TRBV7-9
CASSLPPLLWGDTEAFF
>TRBJ2-2|TRBV7-3
CASSFRQGTGELFF
>TRBJ1-3|TRBV4-1
CASSQDPGYGNTIYF
>TRBJ2-3|TRBV5-8
CASSLGGLATSTDTQYF
>TRBJ2-4|TRBV9
CASSVDQRDIQYF
>TRBJ1-4|TRBV5-1
CASSLGEMAGNEKLFF
>TRBJ2-1|TRBV6-5
CASSYSAGALNEQFF
>TRBJ1-4|TRBV21-1
CASNKGQECLRSTNEKLFF
>TRBJ1-1|TRBV7-9
CASSLDRIFSFF
>TRBJ2-3|TRBV5-1
CASSLATGETDTQYF
>TRBJ2-7|TRBV6-5
CASSYYSGDASYEQYF
>TRBJ2-1|TRBV6-1
CASSGQAVVYNEQFF
>TRBJ2-7|TRBV12-1
CASPSRTGFYEQYF
>TRBJ2-7|TRBV27
CASRRGTFGTSTEQYF
>TRBJ1-1|TRBV29-1
CSVEGDRSAEAFF
>TRBJ2-7|TRBV5-6
CASSLAGVETYEQYF
>TRBJ2-2|TRBV7-9
CASSGRKGQRAGELFF
>TRBJ1-1|TRBV29-1
CSATRFEGGNTEAFF
>TRBJ2-1|TRBV5-1
CASSLLKRDEQFF
>TRBJ1-2|TRBV7-2
CASSLLTGLIGGYTF
>TRBJ1-4|TRBV27
CASSYANRVLGEKLFF
>TRBJ1-1|TRBV6-5
CAAGTEAFF
>TRBJ2-7|TRBV11-2
CASSLTGNEQYF
>TRBJ1-1|TRBV7-6
CASSSLGTPNTEAFF
>TRBJ1-2|TRBV6-5
CASSYVQGSGYTF
>TRBJ1-1|TRBV29-1
CSVLQQPNTEAFF
>TRBJ1-1|TRBV11-2
CASSLVHRDRDDWAFF
>TRBJ2-7|TRBV4-2
CASSQENPRVQYF
>TRBJ2-1|TRBV5-1
CASSQDSSSYNEQFF
>TRBJ2-1|TRBV4-1
CASRGLPYNEQFF
>TRBJ2-3|TRBV28
CASSWGQYTDTQYF
>TRBJ1-2|TRBV6-1
CASSGGYGYTF
>TRBJ2-3|TRBV15
CATSPLQRGTTDTQYF
>TRBJ1-3|TRBV5-1
CASSLDSPGLGNTIYF
>TRBJ2-7|TRBV4-2
CASSQDVQGDEQYF
>TRBJ2-1|TRBV2
CASSYYNEQFF
>TRBJ2-3|TRBV5-6
CASSRDYYTQYF
>TRBJ2-5|TRBV27
CASNRAGGGLFQETQYF
>TRBJ1-1|TRBV4-1
CASSHQVLTGTINTEAFF
>TRBJ2-6|TRBV6-5
CASSPPYSGANVLTF
>TRBJ1-5|TRBV15
CATSSQGISNQPQHF
>TRBJ2-7|TRBV30
CAWRTGSEQYF
>TRBJ1-1|TRBV27
CASSFGQGGVWTEAFF
>TRBJ1-5|TRBV6-5
CASRPTGPSRPQHF
>TRBJ1-2|TRBV7-9
CASSPSLIQYGYGYTF
>TRBJ2-7|TRBV27
CASSLKYRDLAYEQYF
>TRBJ1-3|TRBV7-8
CASSKTGTASGNTIYF
>TRBJ1-2|TRBV5-4
CASSYRSSYGYTF
>TRBJ1-2|TRBV28
CASSQRLGRGYTF